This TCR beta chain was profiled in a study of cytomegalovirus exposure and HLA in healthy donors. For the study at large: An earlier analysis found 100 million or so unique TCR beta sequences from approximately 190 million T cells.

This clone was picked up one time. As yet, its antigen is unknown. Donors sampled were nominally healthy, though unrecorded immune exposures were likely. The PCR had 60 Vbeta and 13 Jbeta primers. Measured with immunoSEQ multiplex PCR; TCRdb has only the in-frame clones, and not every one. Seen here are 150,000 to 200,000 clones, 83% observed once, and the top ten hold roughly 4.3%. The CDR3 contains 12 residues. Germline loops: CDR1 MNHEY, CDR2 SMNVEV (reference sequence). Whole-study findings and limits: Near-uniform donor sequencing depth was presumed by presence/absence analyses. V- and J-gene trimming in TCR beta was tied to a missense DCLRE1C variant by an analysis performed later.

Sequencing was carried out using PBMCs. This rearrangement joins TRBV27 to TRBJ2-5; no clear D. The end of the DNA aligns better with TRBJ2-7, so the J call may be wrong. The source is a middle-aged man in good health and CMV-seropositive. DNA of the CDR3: TGTGCCAGCAGCAAGTCCTCCTACGAGCAGTACTTC. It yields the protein CASSKSSYEQYF.